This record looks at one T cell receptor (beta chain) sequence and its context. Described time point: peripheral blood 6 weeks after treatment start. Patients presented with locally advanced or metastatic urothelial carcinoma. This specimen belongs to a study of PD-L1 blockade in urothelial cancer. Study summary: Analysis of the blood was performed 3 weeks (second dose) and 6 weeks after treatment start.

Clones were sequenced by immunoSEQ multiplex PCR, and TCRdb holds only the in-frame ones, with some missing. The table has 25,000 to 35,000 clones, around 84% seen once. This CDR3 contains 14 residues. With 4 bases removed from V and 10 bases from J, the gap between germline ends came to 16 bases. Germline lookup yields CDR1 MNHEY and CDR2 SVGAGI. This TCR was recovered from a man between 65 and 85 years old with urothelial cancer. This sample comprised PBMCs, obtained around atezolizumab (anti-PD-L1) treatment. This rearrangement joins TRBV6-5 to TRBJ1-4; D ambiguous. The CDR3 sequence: CASSSGPSGVKLFF. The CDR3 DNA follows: TGTGCCAGCAGTTCGGGTCCCTCCGGGGTAAAACTGTTTTTT.